Listed below are T cell receptor beta chains from one sample, sequenced in a study of a mutant IDH1 vaccine in newly diagnosed glioma. The table came from immunoSEQ multiplex PCR; TCRdb's copy has only in-frame clones and leaves some out. The data show about 83,000 clones, about 91% seen once. Their cognate antigens are unknown. Sequenced here: PBMCs, sampled from a glioma patient whose treatment included an IDH1 peptide vaccine. These receptors were taken from a woman aged 50 to 60 with glioma. Both conserved end residues are part of each CDR3. D genes are given only for firm matches. Clone size is given for some rows only: seen once, a few or many times, or a class if the clone is expanded.

>TRBJ2-7|-|-|TRBV2
CASSEIPGIYYEQYF
TGTGCCAGCAGTGAGATCCCGGGAATCTACTACGAGCAGTACTTC
>TRBJ2-2|TRBD2|-|TRBV7-6
CASSSRLAGGTGELFF
TGTGCCAGCAGCTCCCGACTAGCGGGAGGAACCGGGGAGCTGTTTTTT
>TRBJ2-7|-|-|TRBV10-2
CASSEGIKGPANEQYF
TGCGCCAGCAGTGAAGGGATCAAAGGACCAGCCAACGAGCAGTACTTC
>TRBJ2-5|-|-|TRBV14
CASSHRGRQETQYF
TGTGCCAGCAGCCACAGGGGCAGACAAGAGACCCAGTACTTC
>TRBJ1-1|-|once|TRBV29-1
CSVIGQPNTEAFF
TGCAGCGTTATAGGACAACCGAACACTGAAGCTTTCTTT
>TRBJ1-2|-|-|TRBV6-5
CASSYSKSRGYTF
TGTGCCAGCAGTTACTCGAAATCGAGGGGGTACACCTTC
>TRBJ2-7|TRBD1|-|TRBV19
CASSIGGQGFYEQYF
TGTGCCAGTAGTATCGGGGGACAGGGCTTCTACGAGCAGTACTTC
>TRBJ1-1|-|once|TRBV30
CAWSRVARTEAFF
TGTGCCTGGAGTAGGGTCGCGAGGACTGAAGCTTTCTTT
>TRBJ2-3|-|-|TRBV7-3
CASSPGGPSGTQYF
TGTGCCAGCAGCCCAGGGGGGCCAAGTGGGACGCAGTATTTT
>TRBJ2-1|-|-|TRBV11-2
CASSLYPRSVRRDGNEQFF
TGTGCCAGCAGCTTATATCCCCGGTCCGTCCGCAGGGATGGCAATGAGCAGTTCTTC
>TRBJ1-1|-|-|TRBV27
CASSAAGGAQGQYFF
TGTGCCAGCAGTGCCGCGGGGGGCGCGCAAGGGCAATACTTCTTT
>TRBJ2-7|-|once|TRBV9
CASSVSESWPYEQYF
TGTGCCAGCAGCGTCAGCGAGAGTTGGCCCTACGAGCAGTACTTC
>TRBJ2-2|TRBD1|-|TRBV7-3
CASGQGFIGELFF
TGTGCCAGCGGACAGGGGTTCATCGGGGAGCTGTTTTTT
>TRBJ2-1|TRBD2|-|TRBV4-2
CASSHRGTSVYNEQFF
TGTGCCAGCAGCCATCGTGGGACTAGCGTTTACAATGAGCAGTTCTTC
>TRBJ2-5|-|-|TRBV18
CASSPSFQETQYF
TGTGCCAGCTCACCCTCATTTCAAGAGACCCAGTACTTC
>TRBJ2-4|TRBD2|-|TRBV10-1
CASSGGRGTKNIQYF
TGCGCCAGCAGTGGCGGGAGGGGAACCAAAAACATTCAGTACTTC
>TRBJ2-7|TRBD1|-|TRBV5-8
CASSFVPTGIYHEQYF
TGTGCCAGCAGCTTTGTACCGACAGGGATTTATCACGAGCAGTACTTC
>TRBJ2-1|-|-|TRBV27
CASSSSPFRVHEQFF
TGTGCCAGCAGTTCTTCCCCTTTTAGGGTCCATGAGCAGTTCTTC
>TRBJ2-1|-|-|TRBV7-9
CASSPAGYEQFF
TGTGCCAGCAGCCCAGCAGGGTATGAGCAGTTCTTC
>TRBJ2-2|-|-|TRBV12-5
CASGLNPTGELFF
TGTGCTAGTGGTTTGAACCCAACCGGGGAGCTGTTTTTT
>TRBJ2-1|-|-|TRBV12-5
CASGLVVNEQFF
TGTGCTAGTGGTTTGGTAGTCAATGAGCAGTTCTTC
>TRBJ2-7|-|-|TRBV6-6
CASSYGRKPYEQYF
TGTGCCAGCAGTTACGGCAGGAAACCCTACGAGCAGTACTTC
>TRBJ1-2|-|-|TRBV2
CASRAQGYTF
TGTGCCAGCCGGGCACAAGGCTACACCTTC
>TRBJ2-7|TRBD2|-|TRBV10-2
CATLSGSIDEQYF
TGCGCCACCTTGAGCGGGAGCATCGACGAGCAGTACTTC
>TRBJ1-1|-|-|TRBV7-8
CASSLLGHTEAFF
TGTGCCAGCAGCTTACTGGGCCACACTGAAGCTTTCTTT
>TRBJ2-7|-|-|TRBV19
CASTPWQELPYEQYF
TGTGCCAGTACCCCCTGGCAGGAGCTCCCCTACGAGCAGTACTTC
>TRBJ2-2|TRBD2|-|TRBV7-8
CASSLGGAGGYTGELFF
TGTGCCAGCAGCTTAGGAGGAGCGGGAGGTTACACCGGGGAGCTGTTTTTT
>TRBJ2-4|TRBD1|-|TRBV2
CASRETGVGKNIQYF
TGTGCCAGCAGGGAGACAGGGGTGGGAAAAAACATTCAGTACTTC
>TRBJ2-1|-|-|TRBV11-1
CASSAYRANNEQFF
TGTGCCAGCAGCGCATACCGGGCCAACAATGAGCAGTTCTTC